The clone carrying this T cell receptor beta chain has at least ten counts. The data originate from a study of T cells in Graves' hyperthyroidism and ophthalmopathy. TCR beta CDR3 region amplification was performed from RNA transcripts. Carried out on the TCR CDR3, a first-round RT-PCR used the HTBI primer set. In TCRdb, the multiplex PCR reads were re-called with MiXCR into one record per CDR3 protein. The sample has 300,000 to 500,000 distinct CDR3 sequences, just under 15% seen once. On the basis of clinical symptoms, serum thyroxine and TRAb, thyroid ultrasound and orbital computed tomography, diagnoses were made. The PBMCs studied were ones that came from 10 ml fresh peripheral blood. This clonotype was obtained from a woman in her thirties with Graves' hyperthyroidism. The material sequenced was blood.

Here the CDR3 DNA reads TGTGCCTGGGGCATGGCAGCGGGAGGGCCCTACAATGAGCAGTTCTTC. As protein: CAWGMAAGGPYNEQFF. J is TRBJ2-1 and V is TRBV30; TRBD2 aligns across 10 bases. Trimming removed 5 bases from V and 2 bases from J; junction bases left unmatched: 9. The CDR3 totals 16 residues. Per germline, CDR1 GTSNPN and CDR2 SVGIG (reference sequence).